This T cell receptor (beta chain) was sequenced for a study of shared clonotypes between healthy human individuals. Using immunoSEQ multiplex PCR, the repertoire was profiled, and TCRdb retains in-frame clones only, with some absent. The sample has hundreds of thousands of clones; 92% are singletons. In germline, CDR1 is SQVTM, CDR2 ANQGSEA. V shed 0 bases and J shed 0 bases, with 6 bases lying between them. The CDR3 has 14 amino acids. Terminally differentiated effector memory CD45RA+ cells were excluded by CCR7 positive selection of CD45RO-negative cells. About this clone itself: This CDR3 is also generated by other DNA sequences in the sample.

Sequencing input: naive CD8+ T cells sorted from blood. The TCR sequence derives from a man in his thirties or forties in good health. The chain uses TRBV29-1 and TRBJ2-1; no clear D. DNA for the CDR3: TGCAGCGTTGAAGACAGGAGCTCCTACAATGAGCAGTTCTTC. Translated: CSVEDRSSYNEQFF.